This TCR beta chain was retrieved from a study of PD-1 blockade in classical Hodgkin lymphoma. Turning to the study itself: Every 2 weeks, patients got 3 mg/kg intravenous nivolumab.

Findings of the study overall: A reduction in baseline TCR diversity was reportedly seen in newly diagnosed patients relative to healthy donors. Whoever responded completely had baseline diversity much like that seen in newly diagnosed patients.

Brentuximab vedotin exposure varied, and every patient relapsed after autologous stem cell transplantation. CDR1 is SNHLY, CDR2 FYNNEI, per germline. V was shortened by 6 bases and J by 4 bases, with 17 bases between the two germline ends. The CDR3 loop spans 15 amino acids. Generated by immunoSEQ multiplex PCR, the TCRdb table keeps only in-frame clones and is missing some. The table has tens of thousands of clones, about 88% seen once. Worth noting for this clone: Its antigen is as yet unknown.

The chain recombines TRBV2 with TRBJ2-3; D perhaps matches TRBD1 (8 bases). This receptor was obtained from a human donor with classical Hodgkin lymphoma. The material sequenced was peripheral blood mononuclear cells (PBMCs), taken before the second cycle of nivolumab. This CDR3 is CASSHGQGGADTQYF. The CDR3 nucleotides read TGTGCCAGCAGCCACGGACAGGGAGGGGCAGATACGCAGTATTTT.